These 11 T cell receptor beta chains share one sample of origin, sequenced in a study of PD-L1 blockade in urothelial cancer. Assay: immunoSEQ multiplex PCR; the TCRdb copy retains only in-frame clones and omits some. The sample shows approximately 90,000 clones, roughly 84% of them seen only once. Time point reported: pretreatment peripheral blood. The sequencing used PBMCs, collected around atezolizumab (anti-PD-L1) treatment. Receptor source: a man aged 60 to 69 with urothelial cancer.

This clone turned up a few times. This chain uses TRBV7-8 with TRBJ2-7, with 14 bases identical to TRBD2. Germline assignment: CDR1 SGHVS and CDR2 FQNEAQ. With V trimmed by 0 bases and J by 5 bases, 9 bases remained unmatched. The CDR3 runs 18 residues. The CDR3 sequence is CASSLARLAGGPSDEQYF. Written as DNA, the CDR3 is TGTGCCAGCAGCTTAGCTAGACTAGCGGGAGGGCCCTCGGACGAGCAGTACTTC.

This clone was observed a few times. This chain uses TRBV5-1 with TRBJ2-7, with D possibly TRBD1 on 5 matching bases. The CDR3 extends over 14 amino acids. Trimming pared 4 bases from V and 2 bases from J, leaving 13 bases between. The germline gives CDR1 SGHRS, CDR2 YFSETQ. In nucleotides, the CDR3 is TGCGCCAGCAGCCCGGACAATCGACCCTACGAGCAGTACTTC. This codes for CASSPDNRPYEQYF.

The rearrangement uses TRBV5-8 and TRBJ1-1; 7 nucleotides match TRBD1. With V trimmed by 4 bases and J by 0 bases, 6 bases remained unmatched. Looked up from germline, CDR1 is SGHTS and CDR2 is YDEGEE. There are 15 residues in the CDR3. The CDR3 reads CASSEGQLLNTEAFF. In DNA, the CDR3 is TGTGCCAGCAGCGAGGGACAGCTCCTGAACACTGAAGCTTTCTTT.

This chain connects TRBV7-2 to TRBJ2-7, with D perhaps TRBD1 (5 bases). The germline V gene encodes CDR1 SGHTA and CDR2 FQGNSA. The V gene lost 0 bases and the J gene lost 4 bases, with 13 bases spanning the gap. The CDR3 is 15 amino acids. CDR3 nucleotides: TGTGCCAGCAGCTTAGCCCAGGGTTCGGGTTACGAGCAGTACTTC. This sequence encodes CASSLAQGSGYEQYF. Supplemented by reference TRBV7-2 and TRBJ2-7, the full variable domain reads GAGVSQSPSNKVTEKGKDVELRCDPISGHTALYWYRQSLGQGLEFLIYFQGNSAPDKSGLPSDRFSAERTGGSVSTLTIQRTQQEDSAVYLCASSLAQGSGYEQYFGPGTRLTVT.

This clone was observed once. CDR3 coding DNA: TGTGCCAGCAGCTTAGATTACAGCTACAATCAGCCCCAGCATTTT. This sequence encodes CASSLDYSYNQPQHF. This chain uses TRBV11-2 with TRBJ1-5; D not certain. The CDR3 totals 15 residues. Germline-derived CDR1 and CDR2 are SGHAT and FQNNGV. V gave up 0 bases and J gave up 3 bases, with 9 bases separating them.

This clone showed up just a few times. The rearrangement joins TRBV4-1 to TRBJ1-1; a possible D gene is TRBD1 (6 bases). This CDR3 has 13 amino acids. Trimming left V 6 bases short and J 5 bases short, with 13 bases between. The germline gives CDR1 MGHRA, CDR2 YSYEKL. The DNA of the CDR3 is TGCGCCAGCAGTCCACAGGGTGGAACTGAAGCTTTCTTT. This codes for CASSPQGGTEAFF.

This clone was detected only once. The chain employs TRBV9 and TRBJ1-2; unclear D gene. The V end was cut by 4 bases, the J end by 2 bases, with 12 bases between. The CDR3 length is 14 residues. Germline V gives CDR1 SGDLS, CDR2 YYNGEE. In DNA, the CDR3 is TGTGCCAGCAGCTACTTGGGCCGAAACTATGGCTACACCTTC. Amino acids: CASSYLGRNYGYTF.

The chain combines TRBV10-2 with TRBJ2-7; TRBD2 might be the D (7 bases). Germline V gene sequence: CDR1 WSHSY, CDR2 SAAADI. Trimming took off 3 bases at V and 0 bases at J, with 12 bases between the two ends. The CDR3 sequence is 15 residues long. As DNA, the CDR3 is TGCGCCAGCAGTGAATACCGGGGGGCCTCCTACGAGCAGTACTTC. Translated, it gives CASSEYRGASYEQYF.

Written as DNA, the CDR3 is TGTGCCAGCTCACCACCGGTGCGTACAGATACGCAGTATTTT. Translation gives CASSPPVRTDTQYF. This chain connects TRBV18 to TRBJ2-3; D is unresolved. Trimming removed 0 bases from V and 3 bases from J, with 7 bases in between. The germline gives CDR1 KGHSH, CDR2 LQKENI. The CDR3 runs to 14 residues.

J is TRBJ1-6 and V is TRBV6-5; 9 bases are a match to TRBD1. CDR1 MNHEY and CDR2 SVGAGI come from the germline V gene. This CDR3 is 14 amino acids long. The ends lost 5 bases at V and 10 bases at J; junction bases unmatched: 6. The CDR3 sequence is CASSEGQGSSPLHF. CDR3 DNA: TGTGCCAGCAGTGAGGGACAGGGAAGCTCACCCCTCCACTTT.

The chain links TRBV10-3 to TRBJ2-6; TRBD2 is a possible D gene (6 bases). Between the trimmed V and J ends, which lost 2 bases and 4 bases, there was a span of 18 bases. The CDR3 totals 18 residues. Germline V CDR1 and CDR2: ENHRY, SYGVKD. The CDR3 here is CAISEAPPRRGGANVLTF. The CDR3 DNA sequence: TGTGCCATCAGTGAGGCCCCGCCAAGGAGGGGAGGGGCCAACGTCCTGACTTTC.